The clone carrying this TCR beta chain has just a few counts. The antigen is not known. These data originate in a study of T cell responses to AZD1222 COVID-19 vaccine. Study-wide findings and caveats: An increase in Spike-specific TCR breadth and depth was observed after two AZD1222 doses.

Assay: immunoSEQ multiplex PCR; the TCRdb copy retains only in-frame clones and omits some. Altogether about 66,000 clones are present, about 90% being singletons, with the ten largest covering approximately 15%. Germline values: CDR1 SGHAT, CDR2 FQNNGV. Deletions cut 7 bases from V and 7 bases from J, with 11 bases between. This CDR3 comprises 12 residues. The specimen comprised peripheral blood, sampled on day 0 of AZD1222 vaccination. The chain recombines TRBV11-2 with TRBJ2-1; D is perhaps TRBD2 (6 bases). The receptor was derived from an adult in good health. The CDR3 here is CASTIGGNEQFF. The CDR3 DNA is TGTGCCAGCACCATTGGGGGGAATGAGCAGTTCTTC.